This T cell receptor (beta chain) was profiled in a study of cytomegalovirus exposure and HLA in healthy donors. Study-level background: There were 75 million to 95 million unique TCRs (from HLA-typed donors) in an early data release. Whole-study results and caveats: In a later analysis, HLA-associated TCR beta chains were more clonally expanded than equally common others.

The CDR3 runs to 15 residues. Per germline, CDR1 LNHDA and CDR2 SQIVND (reference sequence). Trimming shortened V by 4 bases and J by 0 bases, and 7 bases separated the two germline ends. Amplification used 60 Vbeta primers and 13 Jbeta primers. Authors' data handling: Later, an analysis found 75 million to 100 million unique TCR beta chains, and about 10 million of these were shared. Here immunoSEQ multiplex PCR was the method, and the copy in TCRdb shows in-frame clones only, minus some. V and J calls and clone size are those listed in that table; D and trimming were worked out from the DNA. The top ten hold around 3.6% of the sample, which has 150,000 to 200,000 clones, more than 75% seen once. In the case of this clone: Its antigen is still unknown. Other nucleotide sequences in the sample specify the same CDR3.

The sequence came from a man in his forties or fifties in good health and CMV-seropositive. The material sequenced was PBMCs. The genes are TRBV19 and TRBJ2-6; possibly TRBD2 for D (5 bases). The CDR3 DNA follows: TGTGCCAGTAGTACCGGGGACTCTGGGGCCAACGTCCTGACTTTC. Its translation: CASSTGDSGANVLTF.